This T cell receptor beta chain was retrieved from a study of shared clonotypes between healthy human individuals. Study-wide points: On the whole, naive subsets had larger estimated richness than memory subsets had.

The CDR3 extends over 17 amino acids. V shed 2 bases and J 3 bases; nucleotides not matched to a gene: 10. The germline V gene has CDR1 SGDLS and CDR2 YYNGEE. Replicate PCRs for sorted subsets used roughly 200 ng DNA; this equaled 25,000 to 35,000 T cell genomes. Clones were read by immunoSEQ multiplex PCR, and TCRdb kept only the in-frame ones, dropping some. The sample holds millions of clones, 85% to 95% seen once. This clone was seen once. Its target is unknown. The chain recombines TRBV9 with TRBJ2-2; TRBD1 matches 7 bases. The receptor was derived from a young man in good health. Input material: naive CD4+ T cells sorted from blood. The subset denotes: CD45RA+ positively selected. The CDR3 DNA reads TGTGCCAGCAGCGTCGATAAGGGGGCGCAGGACACCGGGGAGCTGTTTTTT. Residues: CASSVDKGAQDTGELFF.